This entry features one TCR beta chain sequence. The data were obtained in a study of technical replicates of blood from a handful of donors. V was cut by 3 bases and J by 0 bases, with 10 bases left in between. In germline, CDR1 is MDHEN, CDR2 SYDVKM. The CDR3 extends over 15 amino acids. Sequenced by immunoSEQ multiplex PCR; TCRdb stores in-frame clones only, minus some. The sample carries about 88,000 clones, just under 95% recorded once. Specimen: T cells isolated from PBMCs. This sequence joins TRBV28 and TRBJ2-3, with no clear D. This TCR was recovered from a human donor in good health. CDR3 sequence (DNA): TGTGCCAGCAGTTTGAGGATAGTCAGCACAGATACGCAGTATTTT. Protein: CASSLRIVSTDTQYF.